This record looks at one TCR beta chain sequence and its context. Its cognate antigen is unknown. This sample was taken from a study of T cells in localized non-small cell lung cancer. Looked up from germline, CDR1 is SGHKS and CDR2 is YYEKEE (reference sequence). Deletions cut 0 bases from V and 12 bases from J, with 16 bases between. The CDR3 loop spans 13 amino acids. General study results and limits: Heterogeneity stays possible, as sequencing covered only one tumor region. Longer overall survival accompanied higher blood T cell density. Uninvolved adjacent lung, not tumor, had the highest T cell clonality. Appearance in adjacent lung was seen for a median roughly 56 of the top 100 tumor clones.

TCRdb's copy holds only in-frame clones and misses some; the assay was immunoSEQ multiplex PCR. The table shows approximately 30,000 clones, with 80% to 95% occurring only once. The gene calls are TRBV5-5 and TRBJ2-7, with D perhaps TRBD1 or TRBD2 (5 bases each). Here the sequenced sample was peripheral blood mononuclear cells, taken before any cancer treatment. This clonotype originated in a female donor of 60 years or more with stage II lung adenocarcinoma. CDR3 nucleotide sequence: TGTGCCAGCAGCTTGGCCAGGCAGGGACGTCGGTACTTC. It is translated as CASSLARQGRRYF.